This record looks at one T cell receptor beta chain sequence and its context. This specimen belongs to a study of blood T cell repertoires in COVID-19. Produced via immunoSEQ multiplex PCR; TCRdb's table is partial and in-frame only. The profile shows hundreds of thousands of clones, more than 80% of them singletons. The CDR3 length is 17 residues. V lost 6 bases, J lost 2 bases, and 7 bases stayed unmatched. The V gene's germline CDR1 is MNHEY and CDR2 SMNVEV (reference sequence). The sequence derives from a woman aged 25-40 years with COVID-19, enrolled during active disease. The chain has TRBV27 and TRBJ2-2, with 12 bases aligning to TRBD1. Source material: peripheral blood. Written as DNA, the CDR3 is TGTGCCAGCAGCCTAGAGGGACAGGGGGCTAACACCGGGGAGCTGTTTTTT. This translates into CASSLEGQGANTGELFF.